Below are 8 T cell receptor beta chains sequenced from a single sample in a study of blood T cell repertoires in COVID-19. The data were produced by immunoSEQ multiplex PCR, yet TCRdb's version contains in-frame clones alone and is incomplete. The repertoire includes some 95,000 clones, 80% to 90% of them detected once, and 1.2% sits in the top ten. The sample was peripheral blood. Every receptor here comes from an elderly man with active or convalescent COVID-19.

The gene calls are TRBV12-3 or TRBV12-4 and TRBJ2-3; D possibly corresponds to TRBD1 (6 bases). The CDR3 length is 13 residues. V was cut by 1 base and J by 7 bases, with 9 bases left in between. This chain's CDR3 is CASSLGGGNTQYF. CDR3 DNA sequence: TGTGCCAGCAGTTTAGGTGGGGGCAATACGCAGTATTTT.

This chain joins TRBV27 and TRBJ1-1; no clear D. The CDR3 sequence is 13 residues long. Germline CDR1 is MNHEY and CDR2 is SMNVEV (reference sequence). Trimming left V 2 bases short and J 5 bases short, with 9 bases between. CDR3 in DNA: TGTGCCAGCAGTTTACCACACGGGACTGAAGCTTTCTTT. Its protein product is CASSLPHGTEAFF.

V and J are TRBV28 and TRBJ1-1, with unresolved D. The CDR3 consists of 15 residues. The germline V gene has CDR1 MDHEN and CDR2 SYDVKM. Trimming took off 3 bases at V and 4 bases at J, with 15 bases between the two ends. This chain's CDR3 is CASSFLAGSGTEAFF. DNA of the CDR3: TGTGCCAGCAGTTTTCTAGCGGGGTCGGGCACTGAAGCTTTCTTT.

V and J are TRBV6-2 or TRBV6-3 and TRBJ2-7; 7 bases line up with TRBD1. With V trimmed by 5 bases and J by 0 bases, 7 bases remained unmatched. The CDR3 is made up of 15 amino acids. Germline V gene lookup returns CDR1 MNHEY and CDR2 SVGEGT. This chain's CDR3 is CASSNVGQNSYEQYF. CDR3 nucleotides: TGTGCCAGCAGTAATGTGGGACAGAACTCCTACGAGCAGTACTTC.

The V gene is TRBV27, the J gene TRBJ1-2; 7 bases are shared with TRBD1. V gave up 2 bases and J gave up 4 bases; unmatched junction bases: 10. The CDR3 totals 16 residues. Germline assignment: CDR1 MNHEY and CDR2 SMNVEV (reference sequence). CDR3 sequence reads: CASSLGRGGLIYGYTF. Written as DNA, the CDR3 is TGTGCCAGCAGTTTAGGGAGAGGGGGCTTAATCTATGGCTACACCTTC.

Written as DNA, the CDR3 is TGTGCCAGCAGGCCAGGGGGCCCCTATGGCTACACCTTC. Its protein product is CASRPGGPYGYTF. The rearrangement uses TRBV2 and TRBJ1-2; 8 bases match TRBD1. CDR1 and CDR2 (germline): SNHLY, FYNNEI. The CDR3 is 13 amino acids. V trimming: 6 bases; J trimming: 4 bases; junction bases outside the gene matches: 4.

The genes are TRBV24-1 and TRBJ2-1, with 14 bases aligning to TRBD2. Germline CDR1 and CDR2: KGHDR and SFDVKD. Unmatched junction bases numbered 7, after V lost 5 bases and J lost 8 bases. The CDR3 consists of 16 residues. CDR3 sequence: CATSGVGTSGSYEQFF. CDR3 DNA: TGTGCCACCAGTGGCGTCGGGACTAGCGGGAGTTATGAGCAGTTCTTC.

The CDR3 here is CASSLSGGGEQYF. The CDR3 DNA reads as TGTGCCAGCAGTTTATCAGGGGGCGGTGAGCAGTACTTC. The J gene is TRBJ2-7, the V gene TRBV27; 7 nucleotides align to TRBD1. CDR1 is MNHEY, CDR2 SMNVEV, per germline (reference sequence). This CDR3 has 13 amino acids. Germline trimming cut 0 bases from V and 7 bases from J; bases unmatched to any gene: 3.